A selection of T cell receptor beta chains follows, all from one sample in a study of blood T cell repertoires in COVID-19. The repertoire was sequenced with immunoSEQ multiplex PCR; TCRdb's copy has only in-frame clones and lacks some. The repertoire has hundreds of thousands of clones, 70% to 90% of them found once; the top ten carry 1.5% to 2%. The sample consisted of PBMCs or T cells enriched from blood (not recorded which). Receptors were obtained from a woman aged 18-29 years with acute COVID-19. Each CDR3 is given with its conserved first and last residue. A D gene is named only where the DNA matches it firmly. Some rows have no size entry. The others give once, few or many, or a class for an expanded clone.

CDR3aa | CDR3nt | len | j_gene | v_gene | abundance | d_gene
CASSPMSGTVNTGELFF | TGTGCCAGCTCACCCATGTCTGGGACAGTGAACACCGGGGAGCTGTTTTTT | 17 | TRBJ2-2 | TRBV18 | NA | TRBD1
CASSYGLAGGNEQFF | TGTGCCAGCAGCTATGGACTAGCGGGAGGGAATGAGCAGTTCTTC | 15 | TRBJ2-1 | TRBV5-5 | NA | TRBD2
CASRVGGTYQETQYF | TGTGCCAGCAGGGTGGGGGGTACGTACCAAGAGACCCAGTACTTC | 15 | TRBJ2-5 | TRBV5-5 | NA | NA
CASSREGPDTQYF | TGTGCCAGCAGCCGAGAGGGGCCAGATACGCAGTATTTT | 13 | TRBJ2-3 | TRBV3-1/TRBV3-2 | NA | NA
CASSSQRQIQAFF | TGTGCCAGCAGTTCCCAAAGACAGATACAAGCTTTCTTT | 13 | TRBJ1-1 | TRBV28 | NA | NA
CAWSVLGTPNYGYTF | TGTGCCTGGAGTGTACTAGGCACACCTAACTATGGCTACACCTTC | 15 | TRBJ1-2 | TRBV30 | NA | NA
CAWSVTGSYEQYF | TGTGCCTGGAGTGTAACAGGCTCCTACGAGCAGTACTTC | 13 | TRBJ2-7 | TRBV30 | NA | NA
CASSYTSGGYNEQFF | TGTGCCAGCAGCTATACTAGCGGGGGATACAATGAGCAGTTCTTC | 15 | TRBJ2-1 | TRBV11-2 | NA | TRBD2
CASSRDRGYTEAFF | TGTGCCAGCAGTCGGGACAGGGGTTACACTGAAGCTTTCTTT | 14 | TRBJ1-1 | TRBV2 | NA | TRBD1
CASSKRTGQGYTF | TGTGCCAGCAGCAAGCGGACAGGACAGGGCTACACCTTC | 13 | TRBJ1-2 | TRBV21-1 | few | NA
CASSPGQGLLSF | TGTGCCAGCAGTCCCGGACAAGGCCTATTATCCTTC | 12 | TRBJ2-7 | TRBV12-3/TRBV12-4 | once | NA
CASSPPRDSYNSPLHF | TGTGCCAGCAGCCCCCCCCGGGACAGTTATAATTCACCCCTCCACTTT | 16 | TRBJ1-6 | TRBV7-8 | NA | TRBD1
CSVESAGGYEQYF | TGCAGCGTTGAGTCGGCAGGGGGCTACGAGCAGTACTTC | 13 | TRBJ2-7 | TRBV29-1 | NA | TRBD1
CASSSREGQGGKDTEAFF | TGTGCCAGCTCATCGAGGGAGGGACAGGGGGGTAAGGACACTGAAGCTTTCTTT | 18 | TRBJ1-1 | TRBV18 | NA | TRBD1
CASSLRTETRNTIYF | TGTGCCAGCAGCTTACGTACGGAGACGAGAAACACCATATATTTT | 15 | TRBJ1-3 | TRBV11-2 | NA | NA
CASSQDLSGQPQHF | TGTGCCAGCAGCCAAGACTTGTCGGGTCAGCCCCAGCATTTT | 14 | TRBJ1-5 | TRBV3-1/TRBV3-2 | NA | NA
CAWTTGITNYGYTF | TGTGCCTGGACGACAGGAATCACTAACTATGGCTACACCTTC | 14 | TRBJ1-2 | TRBV30 | NA | NA
CASSFRDTQYF | TGTGCCAGCAGTTTCCGAGATACGCAGTATTTT | 11 | TRBJ2-3 | TRBV12-3/TRBV12-4 | NA | NA
CASSQGQGRGQPQHF | TGTGCCAGCAGCCAAGGACAGGGGAGGGGTCAGCCCCAGCATTTT | 15 | TRBJ1-5 | TRBV3-1/TRBV3-2 | NA | TRBD1
CASSSLAGGLGSWQFF | TGTGCCAGCAGCTCACTAGCGGGAGGGCTGGGATCTTGGCAGTTCTTC | 16 | TRBJ2-1 | TRBV5-4 | NA | TRBD2
CAWDRDSNIQYF | TGTGCCTGGGACCGGGACAGTAACATTCAGTACTTC | 12 | TRBJ2-4 | TRBV30 | NA | TRBD1
CASSRGLAGKETQYF | TGTGCCAGCAGCCGGGGACTAGCGGGAAAAGAGACCCAGTACTTC | 15 | TRBJ2-5 | TRBV7-7 | NA | TRBD2
CASSDLAGGRYEQYF | TGTGCCAGCAGCGACCTAGCGGGGGGCCGCTACGAGCAGTACTTC | 15 | TRBJ2-7 | TRBV11-2 | NA | TRBD2
CASSKTSGSENEQFF | TGTGCCAGCAGTAAAACTAGCGGGAGTGAGAATGAGCAGTTCTTC | 15 | TRBJ2-1 | TRBV6-4 | NA | TRBD2
CASSIPQGGYYGYTF | TGTGCCAGTAGTATCCCGCAGGGAGGGTACTATGGCTACACCTTC | 15 | TRBJ1-2 | TRBV19 | once | NA
CASSRMGGNQPQHF | TGTGCCAGCAGCCGAATGGGAGGGAATCAGCCCCAGCATTTT | 14 | TRBJ1-5 | TRBV28 | few | NA
CASSLVEAVQETQYF | TGTGCCAGCAGCTTAGTCGAGGCAGTCCAAGAGACCCAGTACTTC | 15 | TRBJ2-5 | TRBV7-2 | NA | NA
CASSQVRGRLYSPLHF | TGCGCCAGCAGCCAAGTAAGGGGGCGCTTATATTCACCCCTCCACTTT | 16 | TRBJ1-6 | TRBV4-1 | NA | TRBD1
CASSRPTGQRLSGNTIYF | TGTGCCAGCAGCCGTCCGACGGGACAGCGACTTTCTGGAAACACCATATATTTT | 18 | TRBJ1-3 | TRBV28 | NA | TRBD1
CASSFGARGSYNSPLHF | TGTGCCAGCAGCTTCGGGGCCAGGGGCTCCTATAATTCACCCCTCCACTTT | 17 | TRBJ1-6 | TRBV5-8 | NA | NA
CASSPKGQGYGYTF | TGTGCCAGCTCACCAAAGGGACAGGGTTATGGCTACACCTTC | 14 | TRBJ1-2 | TRBV18 | NA | TRBD1
CASSLPDRVGGYTF | TGTGCCAGCAGTTTACCAGACAGGGTGGGTGGCTACACCTTC | 14 | TRBJ1-2 | TRBV28 | NA | TRBD1
CASSTPRDFPYEQYF | TGTGCCAGTAGTACCCCCCGGGACTTCCCCTACGAGCAGTACTTC | 15 | TRBJ2-7 | TRBV19 | NA | NA
CASRLDRTNTGELFF | TGTGCCAGCAGATTAGACAGGACGAACACCGGGGAGCTGTTTTTT | 15 | TRBJ2-2 | TRBV7-2 | NA | NA
CASRDAGNTEAFF | TGTGCCAGTCGCGACGCAGGAAACACTGAAGCTTTCTTT | 13 | TRBJ1-1 | TRBV2 | NA | NA
CASSLGQGLDGYTF | TGTGCCAGCAGCTTAGGGCAGGGGTTAGACGGCTACACCTTC | 14 | TRBJ1-2 | TRBV7-2 | few | NA
CASSLVPGGNNSPLHF | TGTGCCAGCAGCTTAGTCCCGGGGGGGAATAATTCACCCCTCCACTTT | 16 | TRBJ1-6 | TRBV7-2 | NA | NA
CSVEVVEPGANVLTF | TGCAGCGTTGAAGTGGTAGAGCCCGGGGCCAACGTCCTGACTTTC | 15 | TRBJ2-6 | TRBV29-1 | NA | NA
CASLSGGYEQYF | TGTGCCAGCCTTTCGGGGGGCTACGAGCAGTACTTC | 12 | TRBJ2-7 | TRBV2 | NA | TRBD2
CASSQEVVGQGKGYGYTF | TGTGCCAGCAGCCAAGAAGTGGTGGGACAGGGGAAGGGCTATGGCTACACCTTC | 18 | TRBJ1-2 | TRBV3-1/TRBV3-2 | NA | TRBD1